Listed below are T cell receptor beta chains from one sample, sequenced in a study of control samples from healthy donors and cancer patients. TCRdb's table, derived via immunoSEQ multiplex PCR, lists solely in-frame clones and lacks some. The top ten hold around 1.5% of the sample, which has about 220,000 clones, just under 95% seen once. The sequenced sample consisted of blood. These receptors all come from a man aged 50 or older in good health. Each CDR3 is given with its conserved first and last residue. Fields, in order: D gene, J gene, V gene, CDR3 protein, CDR3 DNA. The D gene is left open where the match is weak.

>TRBD1|TRBJ1-1|TRBV28
CASSPDRDRGWTGAFF
TGTGCCAGCAGTCCCGACCGGGACAGGGGTTGGACCGGTGCTTTCTTT
>TRBD1|TRBJ2-1|TRBV30
CAWSGDRQQFF
TGTGCCTGGAGTGGGGACAGACAGCAGTTCTTC
>TRBD2|TRBJ2-7|TRBV19
CASSILAGGRYEQYF
TGTGCCAGTAGTATCCTAGCGGGGGGGCGCTACGAGCAGTACTTC
>-|TRBJ1-1|TRBV5-8
CASIRGGGAFF
TGTGCCAGCATTCGCGGTGGGGGAGCTTTCTTT
>-|TRBJ1-2|TRBV19
CASKRNYGYTF
TGTGCCAGTAAGAGGAACTATGGCTACACCTTC
>TRBD2|TRBJ2-5|TRBV7-6
CASGAPGEGTETQYF
TGTGCCAGCGGCGCGCCGGGGGAGGGGACAGAGACCCAGTACTTC
>-|TRBJ2-7|TRBV25-1
CASSRAGTFYEQYF
TGTGCCAGCAGCCGAGCCGGGACTTTCTACGAGCAGTACTTC
>-|TRBJ1-5|TRBV23-1
CASSQSQGSNQPQHF
TGCGCCAGCAGTCAATCCCAGGGGAGCAATCAGCCCCAGCATTTT
>-|TRBJ2-1|TRBV2
CASREEGSGEQFF
TGTGCCAGCAGGGAAGAGGGGAGTGGTGAGCAGTTCTTC
>-|TRBJ1-6|TRBV9
CASSIRGKDNSPLHF
TGTGCCAGCAGCATCCGGGGTAAGGATAATTCACCCCTCCACTTT
>TRBD1|TRBJ1-6|TRBV28
CASSLPGQGPGSPLHF
TGTGCCAGCAGTCTCCCGGGACAGGGGCCGGGGTCACCCCTCCACTTT
>-|TRBJ1-4|TRBV6-4
CASRGQTEATTNEKLFF
TGTGCCAGCAGAGGCCAGACAGAGGCGACAACTAATGAAAAACTGTTTTTT
>-|TRBJ1-4|TRBV6-5
CASKAYQDGRLFF
TGTGCCAGCAAAGCCTATCAGGACGGCCGACTGTTTTTT
>-|TRBJ1-6|TRBV5-8
CASSLGGDYSYNSPLHF
TGTGCCAGCAGCTTGGGTGGGGATTACTCCTATAATTCACCCCTCCACTTT
>-|TRBJ1-6|TRBV13
CASSLGRGYNSPLHF
TGTGCCAGCAGCTTAGGCAGGGGCTATAATTCACCCCTCCACTTT
>-|TRBJ1-5|TRBV2
CASMKGRNQPQHF
TGTGCCAGCATGAAGGGGAGAAATCAGCCCCAGCATTTT
>TRBD1|TRBJ2-7|TRBV7-9
CASSKNQGAYEQYF
TGTGCCAGCAGCAAAAACCAGGGGGCCTACGAGCAGTACTTC
>-|TRBJ2-2|TRBV20-1
CSASVGVGELFF
TGCAGTGCTAGTGTCGGGGTCGGGGAGCTGTTTTTT
>TRBD2|TRBJ2-1|TRBV28
CASSYLTVRTSGGADEQFF
TGTGCCAGCAGTTATCTCACCGTAAGGACTAGCGGGGGGGCTGATGAGCAGTTCTTC
>-|TRBJ1-2|TRBV6-6
CASSYSGQGHGYTF
TGTGCCAGCAGTTACTCGGGTCAGGGACATGGCTACACCTTC
>-|TRBJ1-5|TRBV4-1
CASSQAQGRQPQHF
TGCGCCAGCAGCCAAGCCCAGGGGAGGCAGCCCCAGCATTTT
>-|TRBJ1-5|TRBV5-1
CASSLGSHQPQHF
TGCGCCAGCAGCTTGGGCAGCCATCAGCCCCAGCATTTT
>-|TRBJ2-2|TRBV7-3
CASSLGVITGELFF
TGTGCCAGCAGCTTAGGAGTGATAACCGGGGAGCTGTTTTTT
>-|TRBJ1-2|TRBV9
CASSPLGRGNGYTF
TGTGCCAGCAGCCCCTTGGGAAGGGGTAATGGCTACACCTTC